This passage covers 18 T cell receptor beta chains from one sample sequenced in a study of identical twins. TCRdb called the 5' RACE reads again in MiXCR, with one record for every CDR3 protein. This table holds 550,000 to 800,000 distinct CDR3 sequences, 7.1% found once. Another study also made use of these data, one on yellow fever vaccine responses in identical twins.

Material for sequencing was PBMCs. Source of these receptors: a woman between 18 and 30 years old in good health.

There are a few counts of this clonotype. The chain joins TRBV9 to TRBJ2-1; 9 nucleotides align to TRBD2. Germline V gives CDR1 SGDLS, CDR2 YYNGEE. This CDR3 is 16 amino acids long. After removal of 4 bases from V and 6 bases from J, the junction contained 11 bases not matched to a gene. The CDR3 sequence: CASSPRKLAGTNEQFF. CDR3 bases: TGTGCCAGCAGCCCCCGTAAACTAGCGGGCACCAATGAGCAGTTCTTC.

V usage is TRBV14 and J usage is TRBJ2-5, with D perhaps assigned TRBD1 or TRBD2 (6 bases each). Germline V gives CDR1 SGHDN, CDR2 FVKESK. Trimming took 1 base from V and 1 from J, leaving 10 bases between them. CDR3 length: 15 amino acids. CDR3 amino acids: CASSQARGGQETQYF. The CDR3 DNA reads as TGTGCCAGCAGCCAAGCCAGGGGAGGCCAAGAGACCCAGTACTTC.

The chain uses TRBV5-1 and TRBJ2-3; TRBD1 matches at 11 bases. CDR1 and CDR2 from the germline V gene are SGHRS and YFSETQ. Trimming cost V 1 base and J 4 bases; bases outside gene matches: 5. This CDR3 region has 16 residues. This chain's CDR3 is CASSLRGQGVADTQYF. The CDR3 DNA reads TGCGCCAGCAGCTTGCGGGGACAGGGGGTCGCAGATACGCAGTATTTT.

This clonotype was observed a handful of times. CDR3 amino acids: CASSLGYNYNEQFF. CDR3 nucleotides: TGTGCCAGCAGCTTAGGGTACAACTACAATGAGCAGTTCTTC. J is TRBJ2-1 and V is TRBV7-6, with D unresolved. This CDR3 is 14 amino acids long. With 1 base removed from V and 3 bases from J, the gap between germline ends came to 7 bases. CDR1 is SGHVS, CDR2 FNYEAQ, per germline. The full variable domain, in which reference TRBV7-6 and TRBJ2-1 provide the parts outside the CDR3, is GAGVSQSPRYKVTKRGQDVALRCDPISGHVSLYWYRQALGQGPEFLTYFNYEAQQDKSGLPNDRFSAERPEGSISTLTIQRTEQRDSAMYRCASSLGYNYNEQFFGPGTRLTVL.

At least ten counts were recorded for this clonotype. The chain recombines TRBV5-1 with TRBJ2-1, with a possible D match to TRBD1 (5 bases). Germline V gene data show CDR1 as SGHRS and CDR2 as YFSETQ. V gave up 4 bases and J gave up 5 bases, with 10 bases separating them. This CDR3 comprises 13 residues. CDR3 loop: CASSGQGNNEQFF. In DNA form, the CDR3 reads TGCGCCAGCAGCGGTCAGGGTAACAATGAGCAGTTCTTC. Together with reference TRBV5-1 and TRBJ2-1, the CDR3 gives the full variable domain: KAGVTQTPRYLIKTRGQQVTLSCSPISGHRSVSWYQQTPGQGLQFLFEYFSETQRNKGNFPGRFSGRQFSNSRSEMNVSTLELGDSALYLCASSGQGNNEQFFGPGTRLTVL.

In its sample, this clonotype was seen many times. V is TRBV12-3 or TRBV12-4 and J is TRBJ2-1; D gene ambiguous. This CDR3 is 11 amino acids long. V shed 6 bases and J shed 12 bases, with 12 bases lying between them. The CDR3 coding sequence is TGTGCCAGCAGCCTTGGACCGGGGCAGTTCTTC. It encodes CASSLGPGQFF.

The V and J genes are TRBV24-1 and TRBJ2-6, with D tentatively TRBD1 (6 bases). The germline V gene has CDR1 KGHDR and CDR2 SFDVKD. The germline V and J ends were trimmed by 1 base and 4 bases, with 10 bases remaining between them. This CDR3 comprises 16 residues. CDR3 sequence reads: CATSDFTGSGANVLTF. The CDR3 nucleotides are TGTGCCACCAGTGATTTTACAGGGTCGGGGGCCAACGTCCTGACTTTC.

This clonotype was counted ten times or more. The chain links TRBV28 to TRBJ2-1, with D unresolved. V was cut by 2 bases and J by 4 bases, with 6 bases left in between. Germline V gene sequence: CDR1 MDHEN, CDR2 SYDVKM. This CDR3 is 13 amino acids long. This CDR3 is CASSLIRYNEQFF. In nucleotides, the CDR3 is TGTGCCAGCAGTTTAATCCGATACAATGAGCAGTTCTTC.

This clonotype was seen many times. This chain uses TRBV28 with TRBJ1-1, with 8 bases lining up with TRBD1. Trimming took 5 bases from V and 8 from J; bases not matched to a gene: 7. The CDR3 has 13 residues. Germline values: CDR1 MDHEN, CDR2 SYDVKM. The DNA for the CDR3 is TGTGCCAGCAGTATGCAGGGGGCTTGGGAAGCTTTCTTT. It yields the protein CASSMQGAWEAFF.

This clonotype turned up a few times. The chain combines TRBV12-3 or TRBV12-4 with TRBJ1-2, with 8 bases identical to TRBD1. V trimming: 5 bases; J trimming: 4 bases; junction bases outside the gene matches: 12. CDR3 length: 16 amino acids. This CDR3 reads CASSSPGGSHRYGYTF. CDR3 in DNA: TGTGCCAGCAGTAGCCCAGGGGGCAGCCATCGCTATGGCTACACCTTC.

This clonotype turned up a few times. This rearrangement joins TRBV29-1 to TRBJ2-1; 12 nucleotides line up with TRBD1. The CDR3 loop spans 14 amino acids. In germline, CDR1 is SQVTM, CDR2 ANQGSEA. The junction had 9 bases not matched to a gene; V was cut back by 5 bases and J by 10 bases. The CDR3 DNA reads as TGCAGCGTTTCAAAGGGGACAGGGGGCGAGGAGCAGTTCTTC. Translation: CSVSKGTGGEEQFF.

This clonotype was recorded many times. The chain carries TRBV24-1 and TRBJ2-1, with a possible D match to TRBD2 (6 bases). The V gene's germline CDR1 is KGHDR and CDR2 SFDVKD. The CDR3 loop spans 17 amino acids. Trimming pared 0 bases from V and 4 bases from J, leaving 15 bases between. The CDR3 sequence is CATSDLPWQAGYNEQFF. The CDR3 DNA reads as TGTGCCACCAGTGATTTGCCGTGGCAGGCGGGATACAATGAGCAGTTCTTC.

This clonotype was seen many times. The chain carries TRBV5-6 and TRBJ1-2; D is possibly TRBD1 (5 bases). Germline values: CDR1 SGHDT, CDR2 YYEEEE. The V end was cut by 0 bases, the J end by 6 bases, with 9 bases between. The CDR3 sequence is 13 residues long. This chain's CDR3 is CASSLGQGNGYTF. CDR3 nucleotides: TGTGCCAGCAGCTTGGGGCAGGGTAATGGCTACACCTTC.

This clonotype was recorded a few times. V gene TRBV5-1 combines with J gene TRBJ2-7; 8 nucleotides agree with TRBD2. The CDR3 runs 15 residues. Germline V gives CDR1 SGHRS, CDR2 YFSETQ. V trimming: 0 bases; J trimming: 3 bases; junction bases outside the gene matches: 5. CDR3 coding DNA: TGCGCCAGCAGCTTGGACACGACTAGCGACTACGAGCAGTACTTC. It encodes CASSLDTTSDYEQYF. The full variable domain, completed using reference TRBV5-1 and TRBJ2-7, is KAGVTQTPRYLIKTRGQQVTLSCSPISGHRSVSWYQQTPGQGLQFLFEYFSETQRNKGNFPGRFSGRQFSNSRSEMNVSTLELGDSALYLCASSLDTTSDYEQYFGPGTRLTVT.

The rearrangement uses TRBV5-1 and TRBJ2-2; 7 nucleotides line up with TRBD1. CDR3 length: 16 amino acids. V shed 1 base and J 3 bases; nucleotides not matched to a gene: 6. Germline CDR1 SGHRS, CDR2 YFSETQ. The CDR3 DNA reads TGCGCCAGCAGCTTGACCAGGGGGTGGGACACCGGGGAGCTGTTTTTT. Residues: CASSLTRGWDTGELFF.

The rearrangement uses TRBV12-3 or TRBV12-4 and TRBJ2-7; D unresolved. Trimming removed 5 bases from V and 6 bases from J, with 8 bases in between. This CDR3 spans 11 amino acids. CDR3 sequence: CASSRSSEQYF. The CDR3 bases are TGTGCCAGCAGTCGATCTTCCGAGCAGTACTTC.

Only a few counts were recorded for this clonotype. The chain joins TRBV3-1 to TRBJ2-7; maybe TRBD1 (6 bases). V shed 0 bases and J shed 1 base, with 10 bases lying between them. The CDR3 has 15 residues. The germline V gene has CDR1 LGHDT and CDR2 YNNKEL (reference sequence). The CDR3 DNA sequence: TGTGCCAGCAGCCAAGATGGGCAGGGGTCCTACGAGCAGTACGTC. Protein: CASSQDGQGSYEQYV.

This clonotype was seen repeatedly, ten times or more. The chain joins TRBV29-1 to TRBJ2-5; 8 nucleotides line up with TRBD1. V gave up 6 bases and J gave up 5 bases; unmatched junction bases: 11. There are 14 residues in the CDR3. CDR1 SQVTM and CDR2 ANQGSEA come from the germline V gene. CDR3 DNA: TGCAGCGTAGGTGGACAGGGAAGAGGGGAGACCCAGTACTTC. Protein sequence: CSVGGQGRGETQYF. The variable domain in full, with the rest retrieved from reference TRBV29-1 and TRBJ2-5, is SAVISQKPSRDICQRGTSLTIQCQVDSQVTMMFWYRQQPGQSLTLIATANQGSEATYESGFVIDKFPISRPNLTFSTLTVSNMSPEDSSIYLCSVGGQGRGETQYFGPGTRLLVL.